These T cell receptor beta chains were read from a single sample in a study of cytomegalovirus exposure and HLA in healthy donors. The table came from immunoSEQ multiplex PCR; TCRdb's copy has only in-frame clones and leaves some out. The repertoire holds 150,000 to 200,000 clones, with 75% to 85% as singletons. The source material was PBMCs. The receptors derive from a male donor in good health and CMV-seropositive. The CDR3 runs from the conserved cysteine through the conserved F or W. The D gene is left open where the match is weak. Expanded clones get a size class; other rows say once, few or many, or leave the size out.

clone_size: -; d_call: -; j_call: TRBJ1-5; v_call: TRBV12-5; cdr3_nt: TGTGCTAGTGGTTTGGTACGAGGGGGTGGGGGCGGGGGGCAGCCCCAGCATTTT; cdr3_aa: CASGLVRGGGGGGQPQHF
clone_size: -; d_call: TRBD1; j_call: TRBJ2-1; v_call: TRBV5-1; cdr3_nt: TGCGCCAGCAGCTTGGAGCCGGGACAGTTTTACAATGAGCAGTTCTTC; cdr3_aa: CASSLEPGQFYNEQFF
clone_size: -; d_call: TRBD2; j_call: TRBJ2-3; v_call: TRBV7-8; cdr3_nt: TGTGCCAGCAGCCTTAGCCCCCAACTAGCGGGGTGGGCAGATACGCAGTATTTT; cdr3_aa: CASSLSPQLAGWADTQYF
clone_size: -; d_call: -; j_call: TRBJ2-1; v_call: TRBV2; cdr3_nt: TGTGCCAGCAGACCTAAGGGGTGGAGCTCCTACAATGAGCAGTTCTTC; cdr3_aa: CASRPKGWSSYNEQFF
clone_size: -; d_call: TRBD1; j_call: TRBJ1-5; v_call: TRBV5-5; cdr3_nt: TGTGCCAGCAGCTTCGGATACGGACAGGGGGGTCAGCCCCAGCATTTT; cdr3_aa: CASSFGYGQGGQPQHF
clone_size: once; d_call: -; j_call: TRBJ1-2; v_call: TRBV10-3; cdr3_nt: TGTGCCATCAGTGAGGAAGGACTCTATGGCTACACCTTC; cdr3_aa: CAISEEGLYGYTF
clone_size: -; d_call: TRBD1; j_call: TRBJ1-2; v_call: TRBV10-3; cdr3_nt: TGTGCCATCAGTGAGTTCGGGACAGAAGGCTACACCTTC; cdr3_aa: CAISEFGTEGYTF
clone_size: -; d_call: -; j_call: TRBJ2-2; v_call: TRBV5-1; cdr3_nt: TGCGCCAGCAGCTTCCGGGCGAACACCGGGGAGCTGTTTTTT; cdr3_aa: CASSFRANTGELFF
clone_size: few; d_call: TRBD1; j_call: TRBJ1-4; v_call: TRBV19; cdr3_nt: TGTGCCAGTAGTCCGGGGCCAGGGGGCCGGGAAAAACTGTTTTTT; cdr3_aa: CASSPGPGGREKLFF
clone_size: -; d_call: TRBD2; j_call: TRBJ2-7; v_call: TRBV2; cdr3_nt: TGTGCCAGCAGTGAAGGGCTAAGCGGGGTCAATGAGCAGTACTTC; cdr3_aa: CASSEGLSGVNEQYF
clone_size: -; d_call: -; j_call: TRBJ1-1; v_call: TRBV27; cdr3_nt: TGTGTCAGCAGTTCCCTGGGGGGAGGGACTGAAGCTTTCTTT; cdr3_aa: CVSSSLGGGTEAFF
clone_size: -; d_call: -; j_call: TRBJ1-2; v_call: TRBV30; cdr3_nt: TGTGCCTGGCAGAGGGGGGGCGCTGGGTATGGCTACACCTTC; cdr3_aa: CAWQRGGAGYGYTF
clone_size: few; d_call: TRBD1; j_call: TRBJ2-7; v_call: TRBV10-3; cdr3_nt: TGTGCCATCAGTGACGGGACAGTCCCCTACGAGCAGTACTTC; cdr3_aa: CAISDGTVPYEQYF
clone_size: -; d_call: -; j_call: TRBJ2-3; v_call: TRBV4-2; cdr3_nt: TGTGCCAGCAGCCAAGCTTGGCAGAATCAGATACCGCAGTATTTT; cdr3_aa: CASSQAWQNQIPQYF
clone_size: -; d_call: -; j_call: TRBJ1-5; v_call: TRBV6-5; cdr3_nt: TGTGCCAGCAGTACCTCAGGTGTGGCCCAGCATTTT; cdr3_aa: CASSTSGVAQHF
clone_size: -; d_call: -; j_call: TRBJ2-1; v_call: TRBV18; cdr3_nt: TGTGCCAGCTCACCACCCGACAGATACAATGAGCAGTTCTTC; cdr3_aa: CASSPPDRYNEQFF
clone_size: -; d_call: TRBD2; j_call: TRBJ2-3; v_call: TRBV19; cdr3_nt: TGTGCCACTACGGGGGGAGGAGATACGCAGTATTTT; cdr3_aa: CATTGGGDTQYF
clone_size: -; d_call: TRBD1; j_call: TRBJ1-1; v_call: TRBV6-1; cdr3_nt: TGTGCCAGCAGTTCCTGGACAGGCGCGAACACTGAAGCTTTCTTT; cdr3_aa: CASSSWTGANTEAFF
clone_size: few; d_call: TRBD1; j_call: TRBJ1-1; v_call: TRBV29-1; cdr3_nt: TGCAGCGTCGCAGGGGGCGGTGGCACTGAAGCTTTCTTT; cdr3_aa: CSVAGGGGTEAFF
clone_size: once; d_call: TRBD1; j_call: TRBJ1-3; v_call: TRBV5-4; cdr3_nt: TGTGCCAGCAGCTCCGTTGACAGGGCTTCTGGAAACACCATATATTTT; cdr3_aa: CASSSVDRASGNTIYF
clone_size: -; d_call: TRBD1; j_call: TRBJ1-2; v_call: TRBV29-1; cdr3_nt: TGCAGCGTTGCCACAGGGGAATATGGCTACACCTTC; cdr3_aa: CSVATGEYGYTF
clone_size: -; d_call: TRBD1; j_call: TRBJ1-6; v_call: TRBV19; cdr3_nt: TGTGCCAGTAGTTCCCTAGGGGGCCATAATTCACCCCTCCACTTT; cdr3_aa: CASSSLGGHNSPLHF
clone_size: -; d_call: -; j_call: TRBJ1-4; v_call: TRBV5-4; cdr3_nt: TGTGCCAGCAGCTTTCAGGGATCTAATGAAAAACTGTTTTTT; cdr3_aa: CASSFQGSNEKLFF
clone_size: few; d_call: -; j_call: TRBJ1-1; v_call: TRBV5-1; cdr3_nt: TGCGCCAGCAGCTCCGGGGTTCGCCCCGGAGGGACTGAAGCTTTCTTT; cdr3_aa: CASSSGVRPGGTEAFF
clone_size: once; d_call: -; j_call: TRBJ2-6; v_call: TRBV19; cdr3_nt: TGTGCCAGTAGTATAGGGTATTTTAGGACAGAGAGATTCTCTGGGGCCAACGTCCTGACTTTC; cdr3_aa: CASSIGYFRTERFSGANVLTF
clone_size: -; d_call: TRBD2; j_call: TRBJ2-1; v_call: TRBV9; cdr3_nt: TGTGCCAGCAGCCCCGTAGCGGGGGGGCAGTTCTTC; cdr3_aa: CASSPVAGGQFF
clone_size: once; d_call: TRBD1; j_call: TRBJ1-1; v_call: TRBV7-2; cdr3_nt: TGTGCCAGCAGCTTAGGGCAGGGGGGACGGACTGAAGCTTTCTTT; cdr3_aa: CASSLGQGGRTEAFF
clone_size: -; d_call: -; j_call: TRBJ1-1; v_call: TRBV11-2; cdr3_nt: TGTGCCAGCAGCCCAGCTGCCCCCCGGACAGACGTCGAAGCTTTCTTT; cdr3_aa: CASSPAAPRTDVEAFF
clone_size: -; d_call: TRBD1; j_call: TRBJ1-2; v_call: TRBV4-1; cdr3_nt: TGCGCCAGCAGCCATGGGGCAGGGGGCAACTATGGCTACACCTTC; cdr3_aa: CASSHGAGGNYGYTF
clone_size: -; d_call: TRBD1; j_call: TRBJ2-7; v_call: TRBV4-2; cdr3_nt: TGTGCCAGCAGCCCTAATGACAGGGGGAGAGAGCAGTACTTC; cdr3_aa: CASSPNDRGREQYF
clone_size: -; d_call: TRBD2; j_call: TRBJ2-5; v_call: TRBV10-3; cdr3_nt: TGTGCCATCGGAGCGGGGGGGTATCAGTACTTC; cdr3_aa: CAIGAGGYQYF
clone_size: -; d_call: -; j_call: TRBJ2-2; v_call: TRBV6-5; cdr3_nt: TGTGCCAGCAGTTACTCGGGGGCCCCCGGGGAGCTGTTTTTT; cdr3_aa: CASSYSGAPGELFF
clone_size: once; d_call: -; j_call: TRBJ2-7; v_call: TRBV2; cdr3_nt: TGTGCCAGCAGTCGGGACACGTCCACCGAGCAGTACTTC; cdr3_aa: CASSRDTSTEQYF
clone_size: -; d_call: TRBD2; j_call: TRBJ2-5; v_call: TRBV11-2; cdr3_nt: TGTGCCAGCAGCTCGGCGCTCCCCGGGACTAGCGATAAAAAGACCCAGTACTTC; cdr3_aa: CASSSALPGTSDKKTQYF
clone_size: -; d_call: -; j_call: TRBJ1-3; v_call: TRBV4-3; cdr3_nt: TGCGCCAGCAGCCCCTTATCTGGAAACACCATATATTTT; cdr3_aa: CASSPLSGNTIYF
clone_size: once; d_call: TRBD1; j_call: TRBJ2-2; v_call: TRBV6-6; cdr3_nt: TGTGCCAGCAGTTACGGGGCAGGGGGCGCCGGGGAGCTGTTTTTT; cdr3_aa: CASSYGAGGAGELFF
clone_size: -; d_call: TRBD1; j_call: TRBJ2-7; v_call: TRBV15; cdr3_nt: TGTGCCACCAGCAGAGATGGGGGCAGGGGGCTTCCCTACGAGCAGTACTTC; cdr3_aa: CATSRDGGRGLPYEQYF
clone_size: -; d_call: TRBD1; j_call: TRBJ1-1; v_call: TRBV11-1; cdr3_nt: TGTGCCAGCAGCCCGGGGGACAGCCGTGAAGCTTTCTTT; cdr3_aa: CASSPGDSREAFF
clone_size: few; d_call: -; j_call: TRBJ1-1; v_call: TRBV6-5; cdr3_nt: TGTGCCAGCAGCAGGGGTAGAAGGACTGAAGCTTTCTTT; cdr3_aa: CASSRGRRTEAFF
clone_size: -; d_call: TRBD1; j_call: TRBJ1-2; v_call: TRBV6-5; cdr3_nt: TGTGCCAGCAGCTGGGACAGGGGTGGCTACACCTTC; cdr3_aa: CASSWDRGGYTF
clone_size: -; d_call: -; j_call: TRBJ1-6; v_call: TRBV6-1; cdr3_nt: TGTGCCAGCAGTGAACCGCCGGGGGAAAATAATTCACCCCTCCACTTT; cdr3_aa: CASSEPPGENNSPLHF